This entry features one T cell receptor (beta chain) sequence. These data come from a study of CD8+ T cells in alopecia areata. Trimming took off 4 bases at V and 7 bases at J, with 7 bases between the two ends. The CDR3 has 11 residues. Germline CDR1 is DFQATT and CDR2 is SNEGSKA (reference sequence). Sequencing templates came from extracted RNA that was reverse transcribed into cDNA. TCRdb's copy holds only in-frame clones and misses some; the assay was immunoSEQ multiplex PCR. This sample yields about 74,000 clones, of which 25% to 30% are seen a single time; about 15% belongs to the top ten. Treatment given: oral pan-JAK inhibitor, 5-10 mg twice daily.

This clonotype was sampled from a human donor with alopecia areata. The material was CD8+ T cells sorted from blood, obtained at week 4, from a patient treated with tofacitinib. The genes are TRBV20-1 and TRBJ2-2; no firm D call. The CDR3 loop reads CSATPGGELFF. DNA of the CDR3: TGCAGTGCTACCCCCGGCGGGGAGCTGTTTTTT.